This TCR beta chain is from a study of blood T cell repertoires in COVID-19. The germline V and J ends were trimmed by 6 bases and 1 base, with 9 bases remaining between them. This CDR3 contains 13 residues. The germline V gene has CDR1 LGHDT and CDR2 YNNKEL (reference sequence). Data came from immunoSEQ multiplex PCR; TCRdb stores just in-frame clones and leaves some out. The data contain about 160,000 clones, around 84% of them singletons. The source of this sequence is a woman at least 80 years old with acute or convalescent COVID-19. The chain employs TRBV3-1 (or the pseudogene TRBV3-2) and TRBJ1-1; the D gene is possibly TRBD1 (5 bases). The sample consisted of peripheral blood. The CDR3 reads CASSLDRNTEAFF. The DNA for the CDR3 is TGTGCCAGCAGTCTCGACAGGAACACTGAAGCTTTCTTT.